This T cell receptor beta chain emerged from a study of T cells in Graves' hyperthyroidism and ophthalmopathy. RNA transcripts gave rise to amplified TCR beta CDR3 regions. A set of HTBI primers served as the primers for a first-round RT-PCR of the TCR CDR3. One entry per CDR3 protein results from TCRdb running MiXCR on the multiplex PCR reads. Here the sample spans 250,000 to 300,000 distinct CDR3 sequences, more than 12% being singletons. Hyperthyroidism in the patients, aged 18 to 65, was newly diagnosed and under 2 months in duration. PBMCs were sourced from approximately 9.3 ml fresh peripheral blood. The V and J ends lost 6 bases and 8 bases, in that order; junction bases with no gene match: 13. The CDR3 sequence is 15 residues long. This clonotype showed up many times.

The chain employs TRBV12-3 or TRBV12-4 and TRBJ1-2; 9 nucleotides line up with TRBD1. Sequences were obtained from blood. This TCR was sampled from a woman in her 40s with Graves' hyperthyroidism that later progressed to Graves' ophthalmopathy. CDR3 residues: CASSPRAQGAGGYTF. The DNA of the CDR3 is TGTGCCAGCAGCCCCAGGGCACAGGGGGCTGGAGGCTACACCTTC.